This T cell receptor (beta chain) appears in the sequencing data of a study of T-cell reconstitution after alpha-beta-depleted transplantation in children. TCRbeta library construction was performed incorporating unique molecular identifiers. MiXCR, run by TCRdb on the PCR reads, gives a single entry per CDR3 protein. This sample has about 600,000 distinct CDR3 sequences, with under 25% found just once. The CDR3 extends over 14 amino acids. The V segment lost 3 bases and the J segment 4 bases; nucleotides outside the gene matches: 4. The V gene's germline CDR1 is SGHVS and CDR2 FQNEAQ. This clonotype was seen a handful of times.

This chain links TRBV7-8 with TRBJ2-7; 9 positions agree with TRBD1. Sequenced material: PBMCs, mostly from graft donor cells, taken 360 days after TCRalphabeta/CD19-depleted stem cell transplant. The origin of this receptor is a boy under two years old who had a stem cell transplant for acute myeloid leukemia, so the T cells may come from the graft donor. Here the CDR3 reads CASSFGTGYYEQYF. DNA for the CDR3: TGTGCCAGCAGCTTCGGGACAGGGTATTACGAGCAGTACTTC.